Listed here are 2 T cell receptor beta chains from one sample, sequenced in a study of T cells in tuberculosis. The protocol was immunoSEQ multiplex PCR, while the TCRdb copy is restricted to in-frame clones and leaves out a portion. Of some 41,000 clones listed, around 93% are singletons. The sample consisted of PBMCs. These receptor sequences come from a donor aged 10 to 29 with latent tuberculosis or without tuberculosis infection. Some clones in this sample may be carry-over from other donors' samples.

The chain employs TRBV6-4 and TRBJ1-1; a weak D match, TRBD1 (6 bases). Germline lookup yields CDR1 MRHNA and CDR2 SNTAGT. CDR3 length: 16 residues. V was shortened by 4 bases and J by 0 bases, with 15 bases between the two germline ends. For the CDR3, the DNA is TGTGCCAGCAGTGGGCTAAGGACAGAGATGAACACTGAAGCTTTCTTT. This sequence encodes CASSGLRTEMNTEAFF.

The chain links TRBV18 to TRBJ2-5; no firm D call. The CDR3 totals 13 residues. Germline V gene lookup returns CDR1 KGHSH and CDR2 LQKENI. V was shortened by 3 bases and J by 3 bases, with 8 bases between the two germline ends. DNA of the CDR3: TGTGCCAGCTCACCGTTCTATGAAGAGACCCAGTACTTC. Protein: CASSPFYEETQYF.